This is a list of T cell receptor beta chains from one sample in a study of blood T cell repertoires in COVID-19. Some clones are missing from TCRdb's copy, which holds only in-frame ones; the method was immunoSEQ multiplex PCR. Among a few hundred thousand clones listed, around 92% were seen once. The sequencing input was peripheral blood. Receptor source: a woman between 25 and 40 years old with COVID-19, enrolled during active disease. Both conserved end residues are part of each CDR3. The D gene is left open where the match is weak. Only some rows state a clone size, as once, few, many or a class for expanded clones.

d_gene	j_gene	v_gene	abundance	CDR3nt	CDR3aa
TRBD1	TRBJ1-5	TRBV18	.	TGTGCCAGCTCACTATTGGGACAGGTTAATCAGCCCCAGCATTTT	CASSLLGQVNQPQHF
.	TRBJ1-1	TRBV19	once	TGTGCCAGTAGTACACAAGCGGACACTGAAGCTTTCTTT	CASSTQADTEAFF
.	TRBJ2-1	TRBV15	.	TGTGCCACCAGCAGAGTGACGGGAGAGGTCAATGAGCAGTTCTTC	CATSRVTGEVNEQFF
.	TRBJ1-3	TRBV12-5	.	TGTGCTAGTGGTTCGGGACTCTTGTTCTCTGGAAACACCATATATTTT	CASGSGLLFSGNTIYF
TRBD1	TRBJ1-5	TRBV19	.	TGTGCCAGTAGTGTGGACAGGGCGGATCAGCCCCAGCATTTT	CASSVDRADQPQHF
.	TRBJ1-5	TRBV6-4	few	TGTGCCAGCAGTGTAGAAGGTGGCAGGGATCAGCCCCAGCATTTT	CASSVEGGRDQPQHF
.	TRBJ2-1	TRBV4-1	.	TGCGCCAGCAGCCAAGAATACATGGTCAGGCCAGGGGAAGTCGCTGGGCAGTTCTTC	CASSQEYMVRPGEVAGQFF
TRBD2	TRBJ2-2	TRBV2	.	TGTGCCAGCAGAAGGACTAGCGGGAGGGCCGGGGAGCTGTTTTTT	CASRRTSGRAGELFF
TRBD1	TRBJ1-1	TRBV6-6	.	TGTGCCAGCAGCCTAGGGACAGTCACTGAAGCTTTCTTT	CASSLGTVTEAFF
TRBD1	TRBJ1-2	TRBV27	.	TGTGCCAGCAGTGAGACAGGGGTCTATGGCTACACCTTC	CASSETGVYGYTF
.	TRBJ1-2	TRBV7-9	.	TGTGCCAGCAGCCCTAATATGGGCTACACCTTC	CASSPNMGYTF
.	TRBJ1-5	TRBV2	.	TGTGCCAGCAGTAATAACTGGGGGGGCAGGGACAATCAGCCCCAGCATTTT	CASSNNWGGRDNQPQHF
TRBD1	TRBJ1-5	TRBV25-1	.	TGTGCCAGTCGGGACAGGGACGACCAGCCCCAGCATTTT	CASRDRDDQPQHF
TRBD1	TRBJ2-7	TRBV19	.	TGTGCCAGTCCCCCAGGGGGACACTTATTCTACGAGCAGTACTTC	CASPPGGHLFYEQYF
TRBD2	TRBJ2-1	TRBV6-4	.	TGTGCCAGCAGAGGAACTAGCGTCCATGAGCAGTTCTTC	CASRGTSVHEQFF
.	TRBJ1-3	TRBV4-3	.	TGCGCCAGCAGCCAAGAGGGCTTGACAGGAGACACCATATATTTT	CASSQEGLTGDTIYF
TRBD1	TRBJ2-2	TRBV6-6	.	TGTGCCAGCAGCGACGGGACAGGGCGAGGCGGGGAGCTGTTTTTT	CASSDGTGRGGELFF
.	TRBJ1-1	TRBV7-2	.	TGTGCCAGCAGCTTAGCCCCACAGGGTTCAAACACTGAAGCTTTCTTT	CASSLAPQGSNTEAFF
.	TRBJ1-5	TRBV6-1	.	TGTGCCAGCAGTGAAATCGGGGGGCGCTTCGAGCCCCAGCATTTT	CASSEIGGRFEPQHF
TRBD1	TRBJ1-4	TRBV27	.	TGTGCCAGCAGTTTAGGGGCAGGGGGGCGGGAAAAACTGTTTTTT	CASSLGAGGREKLFF
.	TRBJ2-2	TRBV7-2	.	TGTGCCAGCAGCGACAGTCCGAACACCGGGGAGCTGTTTTTT	CASSDSPNTGELFF
.	TRBJ1-2	TRBV25-1	.	TGTGCCAGCAGTAGGACGGGGTGGGGCTATGGCTACACCTTC	CASSRTGWGYGYTF
.	TRBJ1-2	TRBV6-5	.	TGTGCCAGCAGCCCCTTTGGGGGGTTCGGCTACACCTTC	CASSPFGGFGYTF
TRBD1	TRBJ1-2	TRBV5-1	.	TGCGCCAGCAGCCCCGACAGGGGGCGAGGCTATGGCTACACCTTC	CASSPDRGRGYGYTF
.	TRBJ1-5	TRBV19	.	TGTGCCATCTCATCGGAGAGGGCGTCGCCCCAGCATTTT	CAISSERASPQHF
TRBD2	TRBJ2-3	TRBV11-3	.	TGTGCCAGCAGCGTTGGACTGAATAGCGGGAATGGACGCACAGATACGCAGTATTTT	CASSVGLNSGNGRTDTQYF
.	TRBJ1-3	TRBV19	.	TGTGCCAGTAGTATATCAGGTCCCGCCTCTGGAAACACCATATATTTT	CASSISGPASGNTIYF
.	TRBJ2-1	TRBV21-1	.	TGTGCCAGCAGCAAACCAGACGGACAGGGTATAGGGGGCAATGAGCAGTTCTTC	CASSKPDGQGIGGNEQFF
.	TRBJ1-1	TRBV5-4	.	TGTGCCAGCAGCTTGGTAGGGGAGGTCACTGAAGCTTTCTTT	CASSLVGEVTEAFF
.	TRBJ2-3	TRBV4-3	.	TGCGCCAGCAGCCAAGATAGAAAGATAACCGGCACAGATACGCAGTATTTT	CASSQDRKITGTDTQYF
.	TRBJ2-5	TRBV10-1	once	TGCGCCAGCAGTGAGGGGGGGATAGAGACCCAGTACTTC	CASSEGGIETQYF
.	TRBJ2-5	TRBV29-1	.	TGCAGCGTTGAATTCGCAGGGGACCAAGAGACCCAGTACTTC	CSVEFAGDQETQYF
TRBD1	TRBJ1-5	TRBV6-6	.	TGTGCCAGCAGTAAGGACAGGATCTATAGCAATCAGCCCCAGCATTTT	CASSKDRIYSNQPQHF
TRBD1	TRBJ1-1	TRBV11-3	.	TGTGCCAGCAGCTGGGGAGGACAGGGAATGAACACTGAAGCTTTCTTT	CASSWGGQGMNTEAFF
.	TRBJ2-1	TRBV30	.	TGTGCCTGGAGTGTAGGCAGGGGCACTTTTGGCAATGAGCAGTTCTTC	CAWSVGRGTFGNEQFF